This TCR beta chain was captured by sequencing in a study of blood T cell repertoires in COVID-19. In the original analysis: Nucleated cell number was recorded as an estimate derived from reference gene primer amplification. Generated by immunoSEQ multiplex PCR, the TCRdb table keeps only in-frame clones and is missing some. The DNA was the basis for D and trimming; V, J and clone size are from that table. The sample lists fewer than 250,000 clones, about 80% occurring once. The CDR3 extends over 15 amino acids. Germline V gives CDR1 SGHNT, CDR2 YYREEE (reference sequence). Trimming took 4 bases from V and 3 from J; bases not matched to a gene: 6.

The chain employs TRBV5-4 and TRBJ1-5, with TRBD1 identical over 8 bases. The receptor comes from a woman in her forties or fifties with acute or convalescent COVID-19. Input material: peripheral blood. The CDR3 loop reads CASSLDREFNQPQHF. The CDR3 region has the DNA TGTGCCAGCAGCCTGGACAGGGAGTTCAATCAGCCCCAGCATTTT. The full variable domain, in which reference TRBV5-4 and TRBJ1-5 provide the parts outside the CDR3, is ETGVTQSPTHLIKTRGQQVTLRCSSQSGHNTVSWYQQALGQGPQFIFQYYREEENGRGNFPPRFSGLQFPNYSSELNVNALELDDSALYLCASSLDREFNQPQHFGDGTRLSIL.